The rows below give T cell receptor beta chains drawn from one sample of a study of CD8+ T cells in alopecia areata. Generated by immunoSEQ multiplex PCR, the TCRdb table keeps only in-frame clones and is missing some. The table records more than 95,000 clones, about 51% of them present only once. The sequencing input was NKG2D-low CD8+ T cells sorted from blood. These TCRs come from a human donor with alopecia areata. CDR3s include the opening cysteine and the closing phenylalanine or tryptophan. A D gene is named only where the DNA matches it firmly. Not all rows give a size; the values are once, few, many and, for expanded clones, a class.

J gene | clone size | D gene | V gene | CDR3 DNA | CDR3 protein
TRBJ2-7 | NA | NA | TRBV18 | TGTGCCAGCTCACCAAATCTGGACATCCACTACGAGCAGTACTTC | CASSPNLDIHYEQYF
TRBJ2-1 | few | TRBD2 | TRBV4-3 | TGCGCCAGCAGCCAAGGTACTAGCGGGGACTACAATGAGCAGTTCTTC | CASSQGTSGDYNEQFF
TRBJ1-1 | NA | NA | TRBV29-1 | TGCAGCGTCCCGTCCGTGAACACTGAAGCTTTCTTT | CSVPSVNTEAFF
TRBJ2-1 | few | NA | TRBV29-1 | TGCAGCGTTGAAGAATACAATGAGCAGTTCTTC | CSVEEYNEQFF
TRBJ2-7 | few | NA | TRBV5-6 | TGTGCCAGCAGCTTGTCGACAGGCGAGCAGTACTTC | CASSLSTGEQYF
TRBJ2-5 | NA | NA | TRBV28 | TGTGCCAGCAGTCCGCCTTTGGAGACCCAGTACTTC | CASSPPLETQYF
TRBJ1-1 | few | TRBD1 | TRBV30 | TGTGCGGGCGACAGGGAGGACACTGAAGCTTTCTTT | CAGDREDTEAFF
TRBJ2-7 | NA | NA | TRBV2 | TGTGCCAGCAGTGAAGCGGGATACGAGCAGTACTTC | CASSEAGYEQYF
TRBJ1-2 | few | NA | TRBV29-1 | TGCAGCGTTTCTGGCTACACCTTC | CSVSGYTF
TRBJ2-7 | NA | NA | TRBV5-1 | TGCGCCAGCCGGGATAGCGTAGCCTACGAGCAGTACTTC | CASRDSVAYEQYF
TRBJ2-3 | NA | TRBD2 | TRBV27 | TGTGCCAGCAGTTTAGTTTGGGGACTAGCGGGAGCAATAGATACGCAGTATTTT | CASSLVWGLAGAIDTQYF
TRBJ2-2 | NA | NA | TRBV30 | TGTGCCTGGGCGTCCCGACCCGGGGAGCTGTTTTTT | CAWASRPGELFF
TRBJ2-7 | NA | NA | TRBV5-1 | TGCGCCAGCAGCTTTACGGAGATCTCCTACGAGCAGTACTTC | CASSFTEISYEQYF
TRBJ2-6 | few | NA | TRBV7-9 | TGTGCCAGCAGCTTGGACCGCTACTCTGGGGCCAACGTCCTGACTTTC | CASSLDRYSGANVLTF
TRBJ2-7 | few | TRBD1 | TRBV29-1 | TGCAGCGTTGGGACAGGGGAGGTCTACGAGCAGTACTTC | CSVGTGEVYEQYF
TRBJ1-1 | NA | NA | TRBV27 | TGTGCCAGCAGTTTCGCCCGGGCGGGCCTGAACACTGAAGCTTTCTTT | CASSFARAGLNTEAFF
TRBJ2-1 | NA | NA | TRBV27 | TGTGCCAGCAGTTTACCCAACCATCATGAGCAGTTCTTC | CASSLPNHHEQFF
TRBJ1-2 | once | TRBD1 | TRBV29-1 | TGCAGCCATACTCCGCGAGGGGGCGATGGCTACACCTTC | CSHTPRGGDGYTF
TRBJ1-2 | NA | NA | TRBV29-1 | TGCAGCGTTGTTTCAGGGGCTGACTATGGCTACACCTTC | CSVVSGADYGYTF
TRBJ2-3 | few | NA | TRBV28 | TGTGCCAGCAGTTTACTTCGTGACGGGACAGATACGCAGTATTTT | CASSLLRDGTDTQYF
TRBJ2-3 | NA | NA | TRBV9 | TGTGCCAGCAGCTTTCTTACTAGCACAGATACGCAGTATTTT | CASSFLTSTDTQYF
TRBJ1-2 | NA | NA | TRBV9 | TGTGCCAGCAGCGGACCCTTGGGCGGAGCTAACTATGGCTACACCTTC | CASSGPLGGANYGYTF
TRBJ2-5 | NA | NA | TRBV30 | TGTGCCTGGAGTGTCGGAGAAGAGACCCAGTACTTC | CAWSVGEETQYF
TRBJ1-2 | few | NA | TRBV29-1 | TGCAGCGTTGGAGAACCGGGGGTTGACCTCTATGGCTACACCTTC | CSVGEPGVDLYGYTF